The sequence of this T cell receptor (beta chain) was determined in a study of T cell repertoires in cytomegalovirus infection (dated by TCRdb to about 2019). Context from the whole study: The peptide stimulations were aimed at well-studied HLA-B-restricted epitopes as well as recently identified HLA-C-restricted CMV epitopes, whose presentation resists viral immunomodulation. Because public TCR beta signatures pointed to carriage of CMV infection together with the matching HLA type, the HLA type of each donor mattered for the analysis. Findings and caveats that apply to the study as a whole: The ex vivo response was dominated by HLA-C-restricted CMV-specific TCR beta clonotypes, which also provided the single most frequent clonotype in two of eight donors. Carriers of CMV infection plus the relevant HLA type were discriminated by the cumulative frequency of public TCR beta family members in the study cohort and in an independent roughly 340-donor cohort.

As concerns this clonotype: Its antigen is unknown. No base quality values were provided; no much bigger clone lies one nucleotide off.

Instrument used: Illumina HiSeq 1500. TCRdb's own reprocessing of the public reads used fastp at Q25 and MiXCR and kept productive beta chains. A single entry per CDR3 protein holds the most common genes and DNA from its merged rows. The sample profile shows more than 35,000 distinct CDR3 sequences; roughly half of them were found once. About nine tenths of the sample is in the top ten clones. V and J lose 5 bases and 4 bases, and a span of 18 bases separates them. CDR1 and CDR2 are drawn from the germline V gene: SGHTA, FQGTGA. The CDR3, cysteine through phenylalanine, is 16 amino acids long. Solely the CDR3 DNA is kept, with 48 bases framed from the first base. The treatment or condition label, as the study defines it: in vitro stimulation with specific CMV peptide epitopes to enrich CMV-specific T cells.

The TCR originated in a human donor in good health (CMV status not recorded). Some clones in this sample may be carry-over from other donors' samples. The chain is made from TRBV7-3 and TRBJ2-1; the D segment may tentatively be TRBD1 or TRBD2, each giving 5 matched bases. The input for sequencing was CD8+ T cells from cultured PBMCs, taken from culture after CMV antigen stimulation. The DNA sequence follows: TGTGCCAGCAGCCCTCACGGCGAGGGGTTATACAATGAGCAGTTCTTC. Its protein product is CASSPHGEGLYNEQFF. With all but the CDR3 taken from the reference TRBV7-3 and TRBJ2-1 genes, the full variable domain is: GAGVSQTPSNKVTEKGKYVELRCDPISGHTALYWYRQSLGQGPEFLIYFQGTGAADDSGLPNDRFFAVRPEGSVSTLKIQRTERGDSAVYLCASSPHGEGLYNEQFFGPGTRLTVL.